This is a list of T cell receptor beta chains from one sample in a study of OX40 agonist ivuxolimab in advanced cancers. Repertoires were generated with immunoSEQ multiplex PCR, while TCRdb's copy carries only in-frame clones and drops some. The repertoire holds 75,000 to 80,000 clones, with 80% to 90% as singletons. The material was CD4+ or CD8+ T cells sorted from blood, obtained in a trial of the OX40 agonist ivuxolimab. Source of these receptors: an adult with an advanced solid tumor such as melanoma, head and neck, liver or kidney cancer. Both conserved end residues are part of each CDR3. Fields, in order: D gene, J gene, V gene, clone size, CDR3 protein, CDR3 DNA. A D gene is named only where the DNA matches it firmly. The size field is filled for only some rows; it gives once, few, many or a size class.

NA,TRBJ2-7,TRBV11-3,NA,CASSLVFPGRLYEQYF,TGTGCCAGCAGCTTAGTATTCCCGGGACGGCTCTACGAGCAGTACTTC
TRBD1,TRBJ2-7,TRBV19,NA,CASSPYRGSTYEQYF,TGTGCCAGTAGTCCGTACAGGGGGTCCACCTACGAGCAGTACTTC
NA,TRBJ1-4,TRBV2,NA,CASRTSTASMFF,TGTGCCAGCAGGACCTCGACCGCGAGTATGTTTTTT
TRBD2,TRBJ2-1,TRBV5-4,NA,CASSSGRQSGASYNEQFF,TGTGCCAGCAGCTCTGGCCGCCAAAGCGGGGCCTCCTACAATGAGCAGTTCTTC
NA,TRBJ2-3,TRBV5-1,NA,CASSFTDTQYF,TGCGCCAGCAGCTTCACAGATACGCAGTATTTT
TRBD2,TRBJ2-4,TRBV27,NA,CASSPFSSSGGAKNIQYF,TGTGCCAGCAGTCCCTTCTCTTCTAGCGGGGGAGCCAAAAACATTCAGTACTTC
NA,TRBJ1-2,TRBV4-2,NA,CASSPRHRNYGYTF,TGTGCCAGCAGCCCGCGACATCGTAACTATGGCTACACCTTC
NA,TRBJ2-1,TRBV5-1,NA,CASSFPGGGKFNEQFF,TGCGCCAGCAGCTTTCCTGGCGGGGGCAAATTCAATGAGCAGTTCTTC
NA,TRBJ1-5,TRBV6-1,few,CASNNQGPQPQHF,TGTGCCAGCAATAACCAGGGTCCTCAGCCCCAGCATTTT
TRBD2,TRBJ2-3,TRBV27,once,CASTPTSGTTDTQYF,TGTGCCAGCACACCAACTAGCGGGACGACAGATACGCAGTATTTT
TRBD2,TRBJ2-7,TRBV28,NA,CASKKAGVFSYEQYF,TGTGCCAGCAAAAAAGCGGGAGTGTTCTCCTACGAGCAGTACTTC
NA,TRBJ1-5,TRBV6-5,NA,CASSYSIGQPQHF,TGTGCCAGCAGTTACTCGATCGGCCAGCCCCAGCATTTT
TRBD1,TRBJ2-3,TRBV19,NA,CASSIGDRGADTQYF,TGTGCCAGTAGTATAGGAGACAGGGGAGCAGATACGCAGTATTTT
NA,TRBJ2-7,TRBV10-3,medium-sized,CAISYGTVDSYEQYF,TGTGCCATCAGTTACGGCACAGTGGACTCCTACGAGCAGTACTTC
TRBD1,TRBJ1-2,TRBV2,once,CASRTGFGGYTF,TGTGCCAGCAGGACAGGGTTCGGCGGCTACACCTTC
TRBD1,TRBJ1-4,TRBV5-5,NA,CASSPGQVEKLFF,TGTGCCAGCAGCCCCGGACAGGTAGAAAAACTGTTTTTT
NA,TRBJ1-4,TRBV5-1,NA,CASSLAGEKNEKLFF,TGCGCCAGCAGCTTGGCCGGAGAGAAAAATGAAAAACTGTTTTTT
TRBD2,TRBJ2-7,TRBV5-4,NA,CASSFPGGRNEQYF,TGTGCCAGCAGCTTCCCGGGGGGAAGGAACGAGCAGTACTTC
TRBD1,TRBJ2-1,TRBV13,NA,CASSLRGTGTHNEQFF,TGTGCCAGCAGCTTAAGAGGGACAGGGACCCACAATGAGCAGTTCTTC
NA,TRBJ1-1,TRBV6-1,few,CASSRSGQNTEAFF,TGTGCCAGCAGTAGGTCGGGACAGAACACTGAAGCTTTCTTT
TRBD1,TRBJ1-2,TRBV7-3,NA,CASSLGTGSYTF,TGTGCCAGCAGCCTTGGGACAGGGAGCTACACCTTC
NA,TRBJ1-1,TRBV4-1,NA,CASSRGSLTPEAFF,TGCGCCAGCAGCCGGGGGAGCTTAACGCCTGAAGCTTTCTTT
TRBD1,TRBJ2-1,TRBV6-5,NA,CASRGDRTPNQQFF,TGTGCCAGCAGGGGGGACAGGACCCCCAATCAGCAGTTCTTC
NA,TRBJ1-2,TRBV29-1,NA,CSARTEGYGYTF,TGCAGCGCTAGGACAGAAGGCTATGGCTACACCTTC
TRBD1,TRBJ2-5,TRBV10-3,once,CAISPAQGAGETQYF,TGTGCCATCAGCCCCGCACAGGGGGCAGGGGAGACCCAGTACTTC
TRBD2,TRBJ2-5,TRBV19,NA,CASSIDSGVLQETQYF,TGTGCCAGTAGTATCGATAGCGGGGTACTCCAAGAGACCCAGTACTTC
NA,TRBJ1-4,TRBV6-5,NA,CASTRRVEEKLFF,TGTGCCAGCACACGCAGGGTGGAGGAAAAACTGTTTTTT
TRBD1,TRBJ1-1,TRBV7-8,NA,CASTQGQANTEAFF,TGTGCCAGCACCCAAGGACAGGCTAACACTGAAGCTTTCTTT
TRBD1,TRBJ2-7,TRBV10-3,NA,CAISVNRGEQYF,TGTGCCATCAGTGTGAACAGGGGCGAGCAGTACTTC
TRBD2,TRBJ2-1,TRBV5-1,NA,CASSDLPGLAGNNEQFF,TGCGCCAGCAGCGATCTTCCCGGGCTAGCGGGGAACAATGAGCAGTTCTTC
NA,TRBJ1-5,TRBV21-1,NA,CASSIRGLSNQPQHF,TGTGCCAGCAGCATCCGGGGCCTTAGCAATCAGCCCCAGCATTTT
TRBD1,TRBJ1-6,TRBV6-5,NA,CASSRQGGSPLHF,TGTGCCAGCTCTAGACAGGGCGGATCACCCCTCCACTTT
NA,TRBJ1-4,TRBV28,NA,CASSANRVTNEKLFF,TGTGCCAGCAGTGCCAACAGGGTTACTAATGAAAAACTGTTTTTT
NA,TRBJ1-2,TRBV2,NA,CASSEKGGAYGYTF,TGTGCCAGCAGTGAAAAGGGAGGAGCCTATGGCTACACCTTC
TRBD2,TRBJ2-7,TRBV5-6,NA,CASLAGGSYEQYF,TGTGCCAGCCTAGCGGGGGGGTCCTACGAGCAGTACTTC
NA,TRBJ2-7,TRBV5-1,NA,CASSLEPPYEQYF,TGCGCCAGCAGCTTGGAACCCCCCTACGAGCAGTACTTC
NA,TRBJ1-2,TRBV5-4,NA,CASSFTATYGYTF,TGTGCCAGCAGCTTTACGGCGACCTATGGCTACACCTTC
TRBD2,TRBJ2-3,TRBV18,NA,CASSGRLAGPGGDTQYF,TGTGCCAGCTCAGGTCGACTAGCGGGACCGGGGGGTGATACGCAGTATTTT
TRBD1,TRBJ2-2,TRBV5-4,NA,CAGQDTNTGELFF,TGTGCCGGACAGGACACGAACACCGGGGAGCTGTTTTTT
NA,TRBJ1-2,TRBV28,NA,CASRSPYGYTF,TGTGCCAGCAGATCCCCCTATGGCTACACCTTC
NA,TRBJ1-3,TRBV6-5,NA,CASSYRGAEGNTIYF,TGTGCCAGCAGTTACAGAGGGGCTGAAGGAAACACCATATATTTT
NA,TRBJ1-2,TRBV7-3,NA,CASSLLGGDYGYTF,TGTGCCAGCAGCCTGCTGGGAGGAGACTATGGCTACACCTTC
NA,TRBJ2-1,TRBV5-5,NA,CASSLVRFAYNEQFF,TGTGCCAGCAGCTTGGTCAGATTCGCCTACAATGAGCAGTTCTTC
NA,TRBJ2-1,TRBV7-8,once,CASSPRSRSSYNEQFF,TGTGCCAGCAGCCCTCGGAGCCGGAGCTCCTACAATGAGCAGTTCTTC
TRBD2,TRBJ2-7,TRBV9,NA,CASSVEGRGTYEQYF,TGTGCCAGCAGCGTAGAAGGGCGGGGGACCTACGAGCAGTACTTC
TRBD1,TRBJ1-4,TRBV5-1,NA,CASSLAGGQNEKLFF,TGCGCCAGCAGCTTGGCAGGGGGACAAAATGAAAAACTGTTTTTT
NA,TRBJ1-4,TRBV6-5,NA,CASSYSGTNEKLFF,TGTGCCAGCAGTTACTCGGGGACTAATGAAAAACTGTTTTTT